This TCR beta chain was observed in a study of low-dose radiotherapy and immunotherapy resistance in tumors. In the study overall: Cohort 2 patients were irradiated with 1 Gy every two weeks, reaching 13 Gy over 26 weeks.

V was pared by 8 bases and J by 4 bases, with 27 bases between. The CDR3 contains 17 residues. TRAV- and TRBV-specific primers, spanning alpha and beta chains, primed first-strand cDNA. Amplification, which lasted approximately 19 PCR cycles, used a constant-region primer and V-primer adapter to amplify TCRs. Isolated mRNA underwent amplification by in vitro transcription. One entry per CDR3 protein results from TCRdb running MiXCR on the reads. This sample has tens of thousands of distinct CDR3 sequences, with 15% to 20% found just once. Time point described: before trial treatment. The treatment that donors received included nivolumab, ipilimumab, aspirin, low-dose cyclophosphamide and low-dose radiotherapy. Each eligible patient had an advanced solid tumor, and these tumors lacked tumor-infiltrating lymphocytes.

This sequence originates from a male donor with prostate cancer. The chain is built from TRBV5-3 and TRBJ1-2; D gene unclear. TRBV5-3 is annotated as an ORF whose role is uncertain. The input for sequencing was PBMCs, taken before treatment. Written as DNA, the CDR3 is TGTGCCAGCAGCCTACCTTTTGGCTGGACTACCTCCTATGGCTACACCTTC. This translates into CASSLPFGWTTSYGYTF.